Listed below are T cell receptor beta chains from one sample, sequenced in a study of CD8+CD57+ T cells in acquired aplastic anemia. Via MiXCR, TCRdb re-called the reads, giving one row per CDR3 protein. Seen here are over 150,000 distinct CDR3 sequences, about 45% observed once, and the top ten hold approximately 3%. Sequencing was carried out using sorted CD4+, CD8+, or CD8+CD57+ T cells (not recorded which) from PBMCs. The receptors derive from a human donor with aplastic anemia. The conserved cysteine and the conserved F or W are not part of the CDR3 here.

J gene,V gene,CDR3 length,CDR3 protein
TRBJ1-2,TRBV7-6,13,ASSLDETGGGGYT
TRBJ2-7,TRBV14,10,ASSESDYEQY
TRBJ2-7,TRBV2,12,ASSLVPGAYEQY
TRBJ2-1,TRBV7-3,13,ASSLVAGPYNEQF
TRBJ1-4,TRBV9,14,ASSADDRQGAVKLV
TRBJ2-3,TRBV7-9,10,ASSLDLRTQY
TRBJ2-1,TRBV19,12,ASSPPSSYNEQF
TRBJ2-7,TRBV9,12,ASSGTGTGYEQY
TRBJ1-4,TRBV2,12,ASSQQGAQGKLF
TRBJ2-1,TRBV5-1,13,ASSLLAGSYNEQF
TRBJ2-4,TRBV19,14,ASKMTSGRGVNIQY
TRBJ2-7,TRBV24-1,11,ATSDSGLHEQY
TRBJ1-2,TRBV6-1,15,ASSIHPTGAPGGGYT
TRBJ2-3,TRBV20-1,16,SAREDEWSEGYTDTQY
TRBJ2-3,TRBV6-4,13,ASSVSSGRTDTQY
TRBJ2-7,TRBV10-3,11,AIGTSGRYEQY
TRBJ2-1,TRBV5-6,11,ASSLVGVNEQF
TRBJ2-7,TRBV5-1,9,ASSDYYEQY
TRBJ1-5,TRBV19,12,ASSIHGDYQPQH
TRBJ2-2,TRBV19,14,ASSFGGGANTGELF
TRBJ2-3,TRBV24-1,11,ATRAGGFYEQY
TRBJ2-1,TRBV11-2,14,ASSLVGQDRFNEQF
TRBJ2-7,TRBV2,12,ASSLQQHPYEQY
TRBJ2-7,TRBV10-3,11,AARTEGGYEQY
TRBJ2-7,TRBV20-1,11,SARFRDRYEQY
TRBJ1-6,TRBV19,13,ASSRSGQDSSPLH
TRBJ1-5,TRBV15,14,ATSRDDRGTHQPQH
TRBJ2-1,TRBV15,12,ATSRVKQGNEQF
TRBJ2-2,TRBV5-5,14,ASSFTGGGNTGELF
TRBJ2-3,TRBV10-1,12,ASSQAGSTDTQY
TRBJ1-5,TRBV5-4,13,ASSFGTGRNQPQH
TRBJ2-7,TRBV24-1,13,ATSETGGGTYEQY
TRBJ2-3,TRBV28,13,ASSFGGRVADTQY
TRBJ2-3,TRBV20-1,12,SARTGPNTDTQY
TRBJ2-1,TRBV10-2,16,ASSDPSGSRGGHNEQF
TRBJ1-3,TRBV29-1,9,SVGVGDTIY
TRBJ2-2,TRBV7-7,11,ASSPELSGELF
TRBJ2-5,TRBV10-3,13,AISEGTGGSETQY
TRBJ2-7,TRBV25-1,13,ASSDMDRGSYEQY
TRBJ1-5,TRBV19,11,ASSMGLGQPQH
TRBJ2-3,TRBV25-1,13,ASSTPGTRTDTHY
TRBJ2-7,TRBV7-9,11,ASSGGRNYEQY
TRBJ1-1,TRBV29-1,12,SVEEAAASGEAF
TRBJ2-3,TRBV20-1,13,SARDPIRLADTQY
TRBJ2-1,TRBV11-3,13,ASSRNWGSYNEQF
TRBJ1-1,TRBV12-3/TRBV12-4,12,ASSLPGMNTEAF
TRBJ1-1,TRBV3-1,11,ASTWGGRPEAF
TRBJ1-4,TRBV29-1,10,SVEQGYEKLF
TRBJ1-5,TRBV7-8,13,ASSLTAGGNQPQH
TRBJ1-2,TRBV4-1,12,ASKNRVANYGYT
TRBJ2-5,TRBV25-1,12,ASSSRDYQETQY
TRBJ1-3,TRBV30,12,AWSRGPAGNTIY
TRBJ1-1,TRBV7-3,12,ASSPRGGVTEAF
TRBJ1-5,TRBV10-2,12,ASSIDRGGQPQH
TRBJ2-7,TRBV5-6,12,ASSLVRGSYEQY
TRBJ2-3,TRBV11-2,13,ASSAGGPSTDTQY
TRBJ1-1,TRBV7-8,12,ASSSGQLNTEAF
TRBJ2-3,TRBV2,12,ASSGRGGTDTQY